A selection of T cell receptor beta chains follows, all from one sample in a study of blood T cell repertoires in COVID-19. Assay: immunoSEQ multiplex PCR; the TCRdb copy retains only in-frame clones and omits some. This table holds around 300,000 clones, 75% to 90% found once. The sequenced material came from peripheral blood. The receptors originated from a woman aged 40 to 55 with acute or convalescent COVID-19. CDR3s include the opening cysteine and the closing phenylalanine or tryptophan. A D gene is named only where the DNA matches it firmly. For some rows the clone size is stated as once, few or many, or as a class when expanded; others skip it.

d_call j_call clone_size v_call cdr3_aa cdr3_nt
- TRBJ2-2 - TRBV5-8 CASTSGTSNTGELFF TGTGCCAGCACCTCCGGGACTTCGAACACCGGGGAGCTGTTTTTT
- TRBJ2-2 - TRBV3-1/TRBV3-2 CASSQGGPAWELFF TGTGCCAGCAGCCAAGGGGGCCCCGCTTGGGAGCTGTTTTTT
TRBD1 TRBJ1-2 - TRBV6-4 CASSPQEQGLGGYTF TGTGCCAGCAGCCCCCAGGAACAGGGGCTTGGAGGCTACACCTTC
- TRBJ1-2 - TRBV6-5 CASTSGPGEFYGYTF TGTGCCAGCACGTCGGGGCCAGGGGAATTCTATGGCTACACCTTC
- TRBJ1-1 - TRBV4-1 CASSQGGPWVVNTEAFF TGCGCCAGCAGCCAAGGAGGGCCTTGGGTGGTGAACACTGAAGCTTTCTTT
- TRBJ1-1 - TRBV6-6 CASSYSIQGGDTEAFF TGTGCCAGCAGTTACTCGATTCAGGGTGGGGACACTGAAGCTTTCTTT
TRBD1 TRBJ1-5 - TRBV2 CASRDQGGGNQPQHF TGTGCCAGCAGGGATCAGGGGGGTGGCAATCAGCCCCAGCATTTT
TRBD1 TRBJ1-1 - TRBV4-2 CASSQEIRTGAEAFF TGTGCCAGCAGCCAAGAAATTAGGACAGGGGCTGAAGCTTTCTTT
TRBD1 TRBJ1-2 - TRBV29-1 CSARVPGQGSGFDGYTF TGCAGCGCCCGGGTCCCGGGACAGGGTTCGGGGTTCGATGGCTACACCTTC
TRBD1 TRBJ2-1 - TRBV2 CATIDRENHNEQFF TGTGCCACCATCGACAGGGAGAACCACAATGAGCAGTTCTTC
TRBD1 TRBJ2-5 - TRBV9 CASSGGDRETQYF TGTGCCAGCAGCGGGGGGGACAGGGAGACCCAGTACTTC
- TRBJ1-2 - TRBV6-5 CASSTLRGAGYTF TGTGCCAGCAGTACCCTCAGGGGAGCTGGCTACACCTTC
- TRBJ2-3 few TRBV2 CASSEFTYTDTQYF TGTGCCAGCAGTGAATTTACTTACACAGATACGCAGTATTTT
TRBD2 TRBJ2-5 - TRBV13 CASSFGGGAETQYF TGTGCCAGCAGCTTTGGCGGGGGGGCAGAGACCCAGTACTTC
- TRBJ1-1 - TRBV3-1/TRBV3-2 CASSLWGQTNTEAFF TGTGCCAGCAGCCTATGGGGGCAGACCAACACTGAAGCTTTCTTT
- TRBJ2-1 - TRBV5-6 CASSLLGGHDEQFF TGTGCCAGCAGCTTGTTGGGGGGGCACGATGAGCAGTTCTTC
- TRBJ1-1 - TRBV5-1 CASSLRPGDTEAFF TGCGCCAGCAGCTTAAGACCCGGGGACACTGAAGCTTTCTTT
- TRBJ1-5 - TRBV2 CASSTEGGAPQHF TGTGCCAGCAGTACAGAGGGGGGGGCCCCCCAGCATTTT
TRBD1 TRBJ1-5 - TRBV19 CASSLGQGNQPQHF TGTGCCAGTAGCCTAGGACAGGGAAATCAGCCCCAGCATTTT
TRBD1 TRBJ1-5 - TRBV24-1 CATSPGTGAYSNQPQHF TGTGCCACCAGCCCCGGGACAGGGGCTTATAGCAATCAGCCCCAGCATTTT
- TRBJ1-2 - TRBV19 CASSPQGGGNYGYTF TGTGCCAGTAGCCCTCAGGGAGGGGGTAACTATGGCTACACCTTC
- TRBJ1-2 - TRBV10-3 CAISEPEGGDYGYTF TGTGCCATCAGTGAACCCGAGGGTGGGGACTATGGCTACACCTTC
- TRBJ2-5 - TRBV7-6 CATVLQVGETQYF TGTGCCACCGTTTTACAGGTCGGGGAGACCCAGTACTTC
TRBD1 TRBJ1-3 - TRBV5-1 CASSLQGAGNTIYF TGCGCCAGCAGCTTGCAGGGGGCTGGAAACACCATATATTTT
- TRBJ1-3 - TRBV3-1/TRBV3-2 CASSQDIGAGNTIYF TGTGCCAGCAGCCAAGATATCGGGGCTGGAAACACCATATATTTT
- TRBJ1-1 - TRBV7-2 CASSLAIRGAEAFF TGTGCCAGCAGCTTAGCGATTCGGGGGGCTGAAGCTTTCTTT
- TRBJ1-5 - TRBV6-5 CASSPTEGRGQPQHF TGTGCCAGCAGTCCGACCGAGGGGAGGGGTCAGCCCCAGCATTTT
- TRBJ1-1 - TRBV5-1 CASSSGTGENTEAFF TGCGCCAGCAGCTCTGGAACAGGCGAGAACACTGAAGCTTTCTTT
TRBD1 TRBJ1-1 - TRBV9 CASSGQGSEAFF TGTGCCAGCAGCGGACAGGGTTCTGAAGCTTTCTTT
TRBD1 TRBJ1-2 once TRBV18 CASSPIELIRSGQANGYTF TGTGCCAGCTCACCAATAGAGCTAATCCGATCGGGACAGGCGAATGGCTACACCTTC
- TRBJ2-3 - TRBV18 CASSPPMGAGFTDTQYF TGTGCCAGCTCACCACCGATGGGGGCCGGATTCACAGATACGCAGTATTTT
- TRBJ2-3 - TRBV5-1 CASSLAPRRADTQYF TGCGCCAGCAGCTTGGCCCCGCGACGGGCAGATACGCAGTATTTT